These T cell receptor beta chains were read from a single sample in a study of blood T cell repertoires in COVID-19. Repertoires were generated with immunoSEQ multiplex PCR, while TCRdb's copy carries only in-frame clones and drops some. The table records under 300,000 clones, around 90% of them present only once. What was sequenced was PBMCs or T cells enriched from blood (not recorded which). The receptors come from a woman in her twenties or thirties who had recovered from COVID-19. Each CDR3 is given without its conserved first and last residue. The D gene is left open where the match is weak.

>TRBJ1-5|TRBD1|TRBV6-2/TRBV6-3
ASSYSLTRGLYSNQPQH
>TRBJ1-1|TRBD1|TRBV11-2
ASSSQGGSTEAF
>TRBJ1-2|TRBD1|TRBV7-2
ASSTRQGPANYGYT
>TRBJ1-2|-|TRBV25-1
ASSEDGMFYGYT
>TRBJ2-5|-|TRBV3-1/TRBV3-2
ASSPSWRETQY
>TRBJ2-1|TRBD2|TRBV5-1
ASSLAGGIAGGEQF
>TRBJ2-1|TRBD2|TRBV2
ASRDPFLGGSFVNEQF
>TRBJ1-6|-|TRBV5-1
ASSLVGGRDSPLH
>TRBJ1-1|-|TRBV9
ASSVTPRETEAF
>TRBJ1-6|-|TRBV2
ASRPSRARDNSPLH
>TRBJ2-5|-|TRBV7-6
ASSSWGAGQQETQY
>TRBJ1-1|-|TRBV6-1
ASSESTPGDEAF
>TRBJ1-2|-|TRBV29-1
SVDSAPGYT
>TRBJ1-6|TRBD1|TRBV11-3
ASSLGTGGLWSPLH
>TRBJ1-5|-|TRBV6-5
ASSYAPFSNQPQH
>TRBJ2-7|-|TRBV21-1
ASSKRKLIITYEQY
>TRBJ2-5|-|TRBV5-4
ASSLPSQETQY
>TRBJ2-1|TRBD1|TRBV30
AWSGTGTGERRSYNEQF
>TRBJ2-1|TRBD2|TRBV7-9
ASSLEAAGGAYNEQF
>TRBJ2-1|TRBD1|TRBV5-1
ASKPIPGGNNEQF
>TRBJ1-1|TRBD1|TRBV25-1
ASSEYGQGYTEAF
>TRBJ1-2|-|TRBV7-8
ATSRRQSAYGYT
>TRBJ2-1|-|TRBV14
ASSQDLGSSYNEQF
>TRBJ2-1|TRBD2|TRBV9
ASSAPSSGGASNEQF
>TRBJ2-7|TRBD1|TRBV19
ASSVIGTGAATYEQY
>TRBJ2-3|-|TRBV7-3
ASSLPGRAQY
>TRBJ2-1|TRBD2|TRBV9
ASSVVGGLAGAYNEQF
>TRBJ2-1|-|TRBV27
ASSQGLPPLDEQF
>TRBJ2-1|TRBD1|TRBV19
ASSPYRGDAYNEQF
>TRBJ2-5|TRBD1|TRBV4-1
ASSPLDRGTRETQY
>TRBJ2-5|TRBD1|TRBV7-2
ASSGQGGETQY
>TRBJ2-3|TRBD2|TRBV10-3
AINRLAGGPDTQY
>TRBJ1-2|TRBD1|TRBV28
ATRQGAVAGRGYT
>TRBJ1-3|-|TRBV19
ASSISGNTIY
>TRBJ1-1|-|TRBV21-1
ASSPQKQGNTEAF
>TRBJ1-1|-|TRBV23-1
ASRVAGEAF
>TRBJ2-3|TRBD1|TRBV6-5
ATALDRGNTDTQY
>TRBJ2-4|TRBD1|TRBV3-1/TRBV3-2
ASSQGLQGDFFQY
>TRBJ2-7|TRBD1|TRBV30
ASQGVAYEQY
>TRBJ1-2|-|TRBV25-1
ASSDVKGHPGYGYT
>TRBJ2-1|TRBD2|TRBV28
ASSRTSGRNNEQF
>TRBJ1-1|-|TRBV9
ASSVEARVMNTEAF
>TRBJ2-3|-|TRBV13
ASSLELETDTQY
>TRBJ1-6|-|TRBV19
ASSQPIGEVIDSPLH
>TRBJ1-2|-|TRBV18
ASSPPAGDYGYT
>TRBJ2-7|TRBD1|TRBV19
ASSSPPGQGPKEQY
>TRBJ1-2|-|TRBV28
ASSPIGRDYGYT
>TRBJ1-1|-|TRBV18
ASSSTRYRPGDWTEAF
>TRBJ1-1|TRBD1|TRBV5-4
ASSLELRGQGVQAF